The clone carrying this T cell receptor beta chain was counted a few times. These data come from a study of T cells in Graves' hyperthyroidism and ophthalmopathy. RNA transcripts served as the template for amplifying TCR beta CDR3 regions. Primed by the HTBI set, a first-round RT-PCR was run on the TCR CDR3. One entry per CDR3 protein, called by TCRdb with MiXCR from the multiplex PCR reads. The repertoire consists of about 410,000 distinct CDR3 sequences, with about 15% occurring once and the leading ten covering 13%. With 4 bases clipped from V and 0 bases from J, the junction kept 4 bases outside the gene matches. This CDR3 is built from 17 residues. Germline loops: CDR1 WSHSY, CDR2 SAAADI.

The source material was blood. This clonotype was obtained from a man aged 18 to 30 with Graves' ophthalmopathy. The chain couples TRBV10-2 to TRBJ2-2; 11 bases fit TRBD2. This CDR3 is CASSALAGGANTGELFF. The DNA for the CDR3 is TGCGCCAGCAGTGCCCTAGCGGGGGGCGCGAACACCGGGGAGCTGTTTTTT.